This TCR beta chain was obtained from a study of T-cell memory formation after mild COVID-19. The TCR alpha and TCR beta cDNA libraries, bearing sample barcodes and UMIs, were generated by 5'RACE using constant-segment primers. One entry per CDR3 protein results from TCRdb running MiXCR on the 5' RACE reads. The repertoire consists of fewer than 250,000 distinct CDR3 sequences, with around 30% occurring once and the leading ten covering more than 9.5%. Study results and caveats: The main location of contracting CD4+ clones was CM and EM, and that of contracting CD8+ clones was EMRA.

Concerning this clonotype: The antigen remains unidentified.

There are 12 residues in the CDR3. Germline V gives CDR1 MNHEY, CDR2 SVGAGI. V shed 6 bases and J shed 7 bases, with 12 bases lying between them. The genes are TRBV6-5 and TRBJ2-5; D possibly uses TRBD1 or TRBD2 (5 bases each). This clonotype was obtained from an adult woman who had mild COVID-19 (a few samples of this study predate the infection). Cell type and time point are not known. Sequencing was carried out using PBMCs or a T cell subset sorted from them (not recorded which). CDR3 DNA: TGTGCCAGCAGACGGGGACCGACGACCCAGTACTTC. This codes for CASRRGPTTQYF.